Each of the 16 T cell receptor beta chains below was sequenced from the same sample in a study of control samples from healthy donors and cancer patients. Profiled with immunoSEQ multiplex PCR; TCRdb holds only in-frame clones, not every one. Of 60,000 to 95,000 clones listed, 75% to 90% were seen once; the top ten hold approximately 9.4%. Material for sequencing was PBMCs. Receptors were obtained from a woman aged 45-60 years with colorectal cancer.

V is TRBV28 and J is TRBJ2-1, with a possible D match to TRBD1 (6 bases). Deletions cut 3 bases from V and 4 bases from J, with 10 bases between. CDR1 is MDHEN, CDR2 SYDVKM, per germline. The length of the CDR3 is 14 residues. In DNA form, the CDR3 reads TGTGCCAGCAGTTTGCAGGGGCGGTACAATGAGCAGTTCTTC. Protein: CASSLQGRYNEQFF.

V is TRBV7-3 and J is TRBJ1-6; the D is unclear. Trimming shortened V by 2 bases and J by 7 bases, and 6 bases separated the two germline ends. The length of the CDR3 is 13 residues. Per the germline V gene, CDR1 is SGHTA and CDR2 is FQGTGA. CDR3 in amino acids: CASSLGVNSPLHF. CDR3 sequence (DNA): TGTGCCAGCAGCTTAGGCGTCAATTCACCCCTCCACTTT.

The CDR3 nucleotides read TGTGCCAGCAGCTTCGACAGGGGTACCTATGGCTACACCTTC. The encoded protein is CASSFDRGTYGYTF. The V and J genes are TRBV7-2 and TRBJ1-2; 8 bases agree with TRBD1. Trimming removed 3 bases from V and 4 bases from J; junction bases left unmatched: 4. The germline V gene has CDR1 SGHTA and CDR2 FQGNSA. The CDR3 is made up of 14 amino acids. The variable domain in full, completed from reference TRBV7-2 and TRBJ1-2, reads GAGVSQSPSNKVTEKGKDVELRCDPISGHTALYWYRQSLGQGLEFLIYFQGNSAPDKSGLPSDRFSAERTGGSVSTLTIQRTQQEDSAVYLCASSFDRGTYGYTFGSGTRLTVV.

The rearrangement links TRBV29-1 to TRBJ2-3; TRBD2 agrees at 8 bases. The V and J ends lost 7 bases and 4 bases, in that order; junction bases with no gene match: 7. The CDR3 runs to 13 residues. The germline CDR1 and CDR2 sequences are SQVTM and ANQGSEA. The CDR3 bases are TGCAGCGCCGTAGCGGGGTCGGCAGATACGCAGTATTTT. This codes for CSAVAGSADTQYF.

The J gene is TRBJ1-6, the V gene TRBV4-1, with no clear D. The CDR3 totals 14 residues. With 0 bases removed from V and 10 bases from J, the gap between germline ends came to 10 bases. Germline V lookup: CDR1 MGHRA, CDR2 YSYEKL. CDR3: CASSQEVGRSPLHF. The DNA of the CDR3 is TGCGCCAGCAGCCAAGAGGTCGGCAGATCACCCCTCCACTTT.

The rearrangement joins TRBV7-2 to TRBJ1-1, with 8 bases matching TRBD1. The CDR3 totals 15 residues. Trimming took 2 bases from V and 1 from J; bases not matched to a gene: 3. Germline V gives CDR1 SGHTA, CDR2 FQGNSA. This CDR3 reads CASSLQGAANTEAFF. CDR3 nucleotide sequence: TGTGCCAGCAGCTTACAGGGGGCGGCGAACACTGAAGCTTTCTTT.

CDR3 sequence: CATSDSDRGGFTEAFF. In nucleotides, the CDR3 is TGTGCCACCAGTGATTCGGACAGGGGGGGTTTCACTGAAGCTTTCTTT. V is TRBV24-1 and J is TRBJ1-1, with 10 bases aligning to TRBD1. The CDR3 length is 16 residues. V was clipped by 2 bases and J by 4 bases; unmatched bases: 6. Germline CDR1 KGHDR, CDR2 SFDVKD.

This chain uses TRBV11-2 with TRBJ2-7; unclear D gene. Per the germline V gene, CDR1 is SGHAT and CDR2 is FQNNGV. Trimming shortened V by 4 bases and J by 4 bases, and 11 bases separated the two germline ends. This CDR3 spans 13 amino acids. The CDR3 spells CASSSALGYEQYV. CDR3 in DNA: TGTGCCAGCAGCTCGGCTTTGGGATACGAGCAGTACGTC.

The chain uses TRBV30 and TRBJ1-5; D is perhaps TRBD1 (5 bases). V was cut by 2 bases and J by 2 bases, with 10 bases left in between. There are 14 residues in the CDR3. The germline V gene encodes CDR1 GTSNPN and CDR2 SVGIG (reference sequence). The CDR3 loop reads CAWSWQGGNQPQHF. In nucleotides, the CDR3 is TGTGCCTGGAGTTGGCAGGGAGGCAATCAGCCCCAGCATTTT.

J is TRBJ2-3 and V is TRBV4-3; D unresolved. The V end lost 0 bases, the J end lost 1 base, and 8 bases lay between the germline ends. Germline values: CDR1 LGHNA, CDR2 YSLEER. This CDR3 region has 15 residues. CDR3 nucleotides: TGCGCCAGCAGCCAAGATTTTGGGGGCACAGATACGCAGTATTTT. Residues: CASSQDFGGTDTQYF.

This clone was observed a single time. V gene TRBV15 combines with J gene TRBJ2-3; 9 nucleotides align to TRBD2. Germline loops: CDR1 LNHNV, CDR2 YYDKDF (reference sequence). The CDR3 length is 17 residues. V gave up 0 bases and J gave up 2 bases; unmatched junction bases: 6. Here the CDR3 reads CATSRDGASGITDTQYF. The CDR3, as DNA: TGTGCCACCAGCAGAGATGGTGCTAGCGGGATCACAGATACGCAGTATTTT.

The gene calls are TRBV6-2 or TRBV6-3 and TRBJ1-1; 10 bases are shared with TRBD1. Germline V gives CDR1 MNHEY, CDR2 SVGEGT. The V gene end was trimmed by 6 bases and the J gene end by 1 base; junction bases not matched to a gene: 2. This CDR3 has 14 amino acids. In DNA, the CDR3 is TGTGCCAGCAGCTGGGACAGGGGGAACACTGAAGCTTTCTTT. Encoded protein: CASSWDRGNTEAFF.

The rearrangement links TRBV27 to TRBJ2-7; 7 bases are shared with TRBD1. The trim removed 6 bases at V and 2 bases at J, leaving 10 bases unmatched. Germline V CDR1 and CDR2: MNHEY, SMNVEV (reference sequence). The CDR3 runs 15 residues. In DNA, the CDR3 is TGTGCCAGCAGCGGGACAGTTTATCCAACCTACGAGCAGTACGTC. It translates to CASSGTVYPTYEQYV.

The CDR3 nucleotides read TGTGCCAGCAGCTCAAGGACAGGGGTAGAAGAGACCCAGTACTTC. This codes for CASSSRTGVEETQYF. The genes are TRBV7-2 and TRBJ2-5; 9 bases agree with TRBD1. The CDR3 runs 15 residues. The germline V gene encodes CDR1 SGHTA and CDR2 FQGNSA. V lost 4 bases and J lost 3; bases outside the gene matches: 6.

This clone has just one count. The rearrangement joins TRBV10-2 to TRBJ2-7; D uncertain. The CDR3 sequence is 11 residues long. Looked up from germline, CDR1 is WSHSY and CDR2 is SAAADI. The V end was cut by 8 bases, the J end by 5 bases, with 10 bases between. CDR3 DNA: TGCGCCAGCGGATACTGGGACGAGCAGTACGTC. This codes for CASGYWDEQYV.

The chain couples TRBV6-1 to TRBJ2-4, with 8 bases identical to TRBD1. With 2 bases clipped from V and 1 base from J, the junction kept 7 bases outside the gene matches. The CDR3 runs 17 residues. CDR1 and CDR2 (germline): MNHNS, SASEGT. The CDR3 spells CASSERGQDWAKNIQYF. CDR3 DNA: TGTGCCAGCAGTGAACGGGGACAGGACTGGGCCAAAAACATTCAGTACTTC.